A single sample gave rise to the 6 T cell receptor beta chains below, sequenced in a study of radiation and T cells in renal cell carcinoma. Sequencing was performed with immunoSEQ multiplex PCR; in TCRdb, only in-frame clones are kept and a portion is missing. Counted here are nearly 20,000 clones, 55% to 65% occurring once; the ten biggest clones make up around an eighth. Sample treatment: 15 Gy SBRT to primary tumor, nephrectomy 4 weeks later. The sequencing here drew on tumor tissue, taken from a patient whose treatment included radiotherapy and nephrectomy. Receptors originate from a woman between 65 and 79 years old with renal cell carcinoma.

This chain links TRBV2 with TRBJ1-2; D is possibly TRBD1 (5 bases). The V gene lost 1 base and the J gene lost 4 bases, with 16 bases spanning the gap. This CDR3 is built from 16 residues. CDR1 is SNHLY, CDR2 FYNNEI, per germline. This CDR3 reads CASSEDSAGKSYGYTF. DNA of the CDR3: TGTGCCAGCAGTGAAGATTCGGCAGGGAAGAGCTATGGCTACACCTTC.

This clone showed up just once. The CDR3 nucleotides read TGTGCCAGCAGCACACCGACAGGGTCAGAGACCCAGTACTTC. Residues: CASSTPTGSETQYF. The chain is built from TRBV7-6 and TRBJ2-5; 7 bases are a match to TRBD1. CDR1 and CDR2 from the germline V gene are SGHVS and FNYEAQ. V was clipped by 5 bases and J by 4 bases; unmatched bases: 7. This CDR3 has 14 residues.

The genes are TRBV6-1 and TRBJ1-1, with D hard to call. The V end lost 5 bases, the J end lost 1 base, and 8 bases lay between the germline ends. This CDR3 contains 13 residues. Germline CDR1 reads MNHNS; CDR2 reads SASEGT. The DNA of the CDR3 is TGTGCCAGCAGTCCCCGGGCGAACACTGAAGCTTTCTTT. It yields the protein CASSPRANTEAFF.

This sequence joins TRBV19 and TRBJ1-5; unclear D gene. Trimming left V 3 bases short and J 2 bases short, with 8 bases between. CDR1 and CDR2 (germline): LNHDA, SQIVND (reference sequence). CDR3 length: 14 residues. CDR3 in DNA: TGTGCCAGTAGTATTACGCGGGGCAATCAGCCCCAGCATTTT. This codes for CASSITRGNQPQHF.

V and J are TRBV30 and TRBJ2-7; 9 bases fit TRBD1. The germline CDR1 and CDR2 sequences are GTSNPN and SVGIG (reference sequence). After removal of 3 bases from V and 5 bases from J, the junction contained 8 bases not matched to a gene. This CDR3 spans 14 amino acids. The CDR3 is CAWRNRDRVNEQYF. DNA for the CDR3: TGTGCCTGGAGAAACCGGGACAGGGTCAACGAGCAGTACTTC. Full variable domain (remainder filled in from reference TRBV30 and TRBJ2-7): SQTIHQWPATLVQPVGSPLSLECTVEGTSNPNLYWYRQAAGRGLQLLFYSVGIGQISSEVPQNLSASRPQDRQFILSSKKLLLSDSGFYLCAWRNRDRVNEQYFGPGTRLTVT.

V and J are TRBV5-1 and TRBJ2-7, with 10 bases lining up with TRBD2. The CDR3 extends over 15 amino acids. The V gene end was trimmed by 3 bases and the J gene end by 0 bases; junction bases not matched to a gene: 3. The germline CDR1 and CDR2 sequences are SGHRS and YFSETQ. CDR3 region: CASSSGTSVSYEQYF. CDR3 in DNA: TGCGCCAGCAGCTCCGGGACTAGCGTCTCCTACGAGCAGTACTTC. Supplemented by reference TRBV5-1 and TRBJ2-7, the full variable domain reads KAGVTQTPRYLIKTRGQQVTLSCSPISGHRSVSWYQQTPGQGLQFLFEYFSETQRNKGNFPGRFSGRQFSNSRSEMNVSTLELGDSALYLCASSSGTSVSYEQYFGPGTRLTVT.